This TCR beta chain was identified during a study of cytomegalovirus exposure and HLA in healthy donors. Study in general: The 90 to 150 validation repertoires were produced on the same platform as the approximately 670 repertoires of the first cohort. This was reported in a later analysis. Notes on the study in general: Reports described diagnosis of cytomegalovirus status by the classifier as highly specific and sensitive. Among TCR sequences, most were rare, though some public TCRs appeared in many donors. Cytomegalovirus association was listed for 164 TCR beta chains.

Using immunoSEQ multiplex PCR, the repertoire was profiled, and TCRdb retains in-frame clones only, with some absent. This table holds 65,000 to 95,000 clones, approximately 94% found once. V lost 3 bases to trimming and J lost 0 bases; unmatched junction nucleotides: 3. The CDR3 extends over 15 amino acids. CDR1 and CDR2 from the germline V gene are SGDLS and YYNGEE. Turning to this clone: Its antigen is undetermined.

The genes are TRBV9 and TRBJ2-1; 7 nucleotides agree with TRBD2. The receptor was isolated from a woman in her twenties or thirties in good health and CMV-seronegative. The sample comprised PBMCs. The CDR3 region has the DNA TGTGCCAGCAGCGGGGGCGGGGGCTCCTACAATGAGCAGTTCTTC. The encoded protein is CASSGGGGSYNEQFF. The entire variable domain, with the rest obtained from reference TRBV9 and TRBJ2-1, is as follows: DSGVTQTPKHLITATGQRVTLRCSPRSGDLSVYWYQQSLDQGLQFLIQYYNGEERAKGNILERFSAQQFPDLHSELNLSSLELGDSALYFCASSGGGGSYNEQFFGPGTRLTVL.